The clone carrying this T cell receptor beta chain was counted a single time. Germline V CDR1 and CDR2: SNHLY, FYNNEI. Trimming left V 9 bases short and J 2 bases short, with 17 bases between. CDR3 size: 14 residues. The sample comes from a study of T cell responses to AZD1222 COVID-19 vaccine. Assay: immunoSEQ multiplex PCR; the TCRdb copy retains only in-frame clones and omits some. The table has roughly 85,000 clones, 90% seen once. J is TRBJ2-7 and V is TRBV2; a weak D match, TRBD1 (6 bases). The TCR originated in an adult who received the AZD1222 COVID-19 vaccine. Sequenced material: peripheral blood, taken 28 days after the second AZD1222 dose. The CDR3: CARSPIGQTYEQYF. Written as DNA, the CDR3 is TGTGCCAGGTCCCCCATCGGACAGACCTACGAGCAGTACTTC.